Below are 13 T cell receptor beta chains sequenced from a single sample in a study of T-cell memory formation after mild COVID-19. TCRdb redid the calling of the 5' RACE reads with MiXCR, one entry per CDR3 protein. The sample lists around 310,000 distinct CDR3 sequences, roughly 13% seen once, with roughly a fifth in the top ten. Input material: PBMCs or a T cell subset sorted from them (not recorded which). The receptors originated from a man between 18 and 29 years old who had mild COVID-19 (a few samples of this study predate the infection). Cell type and time point are not known.

The gene calls are TRBV4-1 and TRBJ1-1; D is uncertain. The CDR3 covers 15 residues. The V gene lost 0 bases and the J gene lost 0 bases, with 8 bases spanning the gap. The germline gives CDR1 MGHRA, CDR2 YSYEKL. CDR3 sequence: CASSQENQMNTEAFF. CDR3 coding DNA: TGCGCCAGCAGCCAAGAAAACCAGATGAACACTGAAGCTTTCTTT.

The V and J genes are TRBV9 and TRBJ1-2, with D possibly TRBD1 on 5 matching bases. Trimming took off 2 bases at V and 8 bases at J, with 22 bases between the two ends. Germline V gives CDR1 SGDLS, CDR2 YYNGEE. The CDR3 has 16 residues. The DNA for the CDR3 is TGTGCCAGCAGCGTTCCGGAGCGGACCGGGACCGGGGGCTACACCTTC. Translation: CASSVPERTGTGGYTF.

This clonotype was counted only a few times. The chain carries TRBV28 and TRBJ2-5; D might be TRBD2 (7 bases). The ends were cut back, 6 bases at V and 3 bases at J, with 17 bases in the middle. The CDR3 loop spans 15 amino acids. CDR1 is MDHEN and CDR2 is SYDVKM in the germline V gene. CDR3 sequence (DNA): TGTGCCAGCAGCATCGGGGGGCCCTTAAAAGAGACCCAGTACTTC. Translating gives CASSIGGPLKETQYF.

The chain uses TRBV11-2 and TRBJ2-3; D not resolved. The germline CDR1 and CDR2 sequences are SGHAT and FQNNGV. The CDR3 covers 13 residues. V was trimmed by 3 bases and J by 2 bases, leaving 6 bases between them. In DNA form, the CDR3 reads TGTGCCAGCAGCTTCGGATACACAGATACGCAGTATTTT. This translates into CASSFGYTDTQYF.

As regards this clonotype: A much bigger clone sits one base away, suggesting this may be a read error. V gene TRBV5-1 combines with J gene TRBJ2-3; 7 bases are a match to TRBD1. The CDR3 is 14 residues long. The V and J ends lost 4 bases and 2 bases, in that order; junction bases with no gene match: 4. Germline V CDR1 and CDR2: SGHRS, YFSETQ. This chain's CDR3 is CASSHRGDTDTQYF. Written as DNA, the CDR3 is TGCGCCAGCAGCCACAGGGGCGACACAGATACGCAGTATTTT. Full variable domain (outside the CDR3, taken from reference TRBV5-1 and TRBJ2-3): KAGVTQTPRYLIKTRGQQVTLSCSPISGHRSVSWYQQTPGQGLQFLFEYFSETQRNKGNFPGRFSGRQFSNSRSEMNVSTLELGDSALYLCASSHRGDTDTQYFGPGTRLTVL.

This clonotype was picked up many times. The chain couples TRBV5-1 to TRBJ2-3; 9 positions match TRBD2. J lost 2 bases, V lost 7 bases, and 5 bases had no gene match. The CDR3 has 14 amino acids. Germline CDR1 SGHRS, CDR2 YFSETQ. This chain's CDR3 is CASQVAGATDTQYF. The DNA for the CDR3 is TGCGCCAGCCAAGTAGCGGGGGCCACAGATACGCAGTATTTT.

The rearrangement links TRBV9 to TRBJ1-1; D uncertain. Germline V gene sequence: CDR1 SGDLS, CDR2 YYNGEE. Between the trimmed V and J ends, which lost 0 bases and 2 bases, there was a span of 8 bases. The CDR3 totals 14 residues. Written as DNA, the CDR3 is TGTGCCAGCAGCGTAGTGTCCACCAACACTGAAGCTTTCTTT. This encodes CASSVVSTNTEAFF.

The rearrangement uses TRBV7-2 and TRBJ2-7, with 7 nucleotides matching TRBD1. Germline V gene data show CDR1 as SGHTA and CDR2 as FQGNSA. V lost 2 bases to trimming and J lost 9 bases; unmatched junction nucleotides: 4. This CDR3 has 12 amino acids. The CDR3 bases are TGTGCCAGCAGCTTACAGGGGGTTGGGCAGTACTTC. This gives the protein CASSLQGVGQYF. The full variable domain, rest sourced from reference TRBV7-2 and TRBJ2-7, is GAGVSQSPSNKVTEKGKDVELRCDPISGHTALYWYRQSLGQGLEFLIYFQGNSAPDKSGLPSDRFSAERTGGSVSTLTIQRTQQEDSAVYLCASSLQGVGQYFGPGTRLTVT.

This clonotype was recorded a few times. V usage is TRBV19 and J usage is TRBJ2-3; tentatively, D is TRBD1 or TRBD2 (5 bases each). V lost 6 bases, J lost 2 bases, and 18 bases lay in between. CDR1 is LNHDA, CDR2 SQIVND, per germline (reference sequence). The CDR3 covers 16 residues. This CDR3 reads CASSRGPGAYTDTQYF. In nucleotides, the CDR3 is TGTGCCAGTAGCCGCGGGCCCGGGGCCTACACAGATACGCAGTATTTT.

This clonotype was observed once. The gene calls are TRBV2 and TRBJ1-2; weak D call: TRBD1 (5 bases). The germline V gene has CDR1 SNHLY and CDR2 FYNNEI. Trimming shortened V by 9 bases and J by 3 bases, and 20 bases separated the two germline ends. The CDR3 has 15 amino acids. The CDR3 DNA is TGTGCCAGGTCGGGACCCGCCCTAACTCACTATGGCTACACCTTC. Amino acids: CARSGPALTHYGYTF. The complete variable domain, with remaining parts taken from reference TRBV2 and TRBJ1-2, reads EPEVTQTPSHQVTQMGQEVILRCVPISNHLYFYWYRQILGQKVEFLVSFYNNEISEKSEIFDDQFSVERPDGSNFTLKIRSTKLEDSAMYFCARSGPALTHYGYTFGSGTRLTVV.

This clonotype has just a few counts. V is TRBV9 and J is TRBJ2-3; a possible D gene is TRBD1 (7 bases). There are 20 residues in the CDR3. From germline, CDR1 is SGDLS and CDR2 YYNGEE. V was pared by 3 bases and J by 2 bases, with 28 bases between. The chain's CDR3 is CASSGRTTEGTAGNTDTQYF. The CDR3 bases are TGTGCCAGCAGCGGAAGAACAACCGAGGGGACAGCGGGTAACACAGATACGCAGTATTTT.

This clonotype showed up just a few times. V gene TRBV6-5 combines with J gene TRBJ1-4; D ambiguous. Germline V CDR1 and CDR2: MNHEY, SVGAGI. The V end was cut by 2 bases, the J end by 7 bases, with 11 bases between. The CDR3 has 14 amino acids. CDR3 nucleotide sequence: TGTGCCAGCAGTTACCGGCCCCGGAGTGAAAAACTGTTTTTT. It encodes CASSYRPRSEKLFF.

This clonotype has only a few counts. The chain employs TRBV6-5 and TRBJ2-1, with a weak D call TRBD1 (6 bases). Germline loops: CDR1 MNHEY, CDR2 SVGAGI. The length of the CDR3 is 14 residues. Trimming stripped 3 bases from V and 8 bases from J, with 14 bases between. As DNA, the CDR3 is TGTGCCAGCAGTTATATGGGGGCCCGCGATGAGCAGTTCTTC. It translates to CASSYMGARDEQFF.